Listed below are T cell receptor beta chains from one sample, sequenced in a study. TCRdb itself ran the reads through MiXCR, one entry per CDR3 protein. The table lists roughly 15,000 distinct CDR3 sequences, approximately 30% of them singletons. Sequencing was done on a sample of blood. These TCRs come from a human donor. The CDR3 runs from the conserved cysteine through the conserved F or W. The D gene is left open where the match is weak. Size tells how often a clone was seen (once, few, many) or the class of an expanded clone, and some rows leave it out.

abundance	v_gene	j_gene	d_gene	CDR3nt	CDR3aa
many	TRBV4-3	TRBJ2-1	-	TGCGCCAGCAGCCAAGTCGGTACGGGTGGGAATGAGCAGTTCTTC	CASSQVGTGGNEQFF
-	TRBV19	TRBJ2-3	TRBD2	TGTGCCAGTACCACGGGACTAGCAGATACGCAGTATTTT	CASTTGLADTQYF
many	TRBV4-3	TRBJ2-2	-	TGCGCCAGCAGCCAGCCCGGGGTCGGGGAGCTGTTTTTT	CASSQPGVGELFF
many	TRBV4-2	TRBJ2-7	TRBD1	TGTGCCAGCAGCCCAAGGGACAGAAACTACGAGCAGTACTTC	CASSPRDRNYEQYF
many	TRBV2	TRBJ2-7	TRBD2	TGTGCCAGCAGCAGGACTAGCCTAGAGCAGTACTTC	CASSRTSLEQYF
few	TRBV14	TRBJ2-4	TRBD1	TGTGCCAGCAGCCGGGACAGGGTTATTCAGTACTTC	CASSRDRVIQYF
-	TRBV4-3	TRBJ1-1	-	TGTGCCAGCGGCCAAGAAGGAGGGCGTGCAGCTTTCTTT	CASGQEGGRAAFF
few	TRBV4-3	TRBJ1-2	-	TGCGCCAGCAGCCAAGGGGTGCCGCGGAACTATGGCTACACCTTC	CASSQGVPRNYGYTF
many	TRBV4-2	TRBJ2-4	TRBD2	TGTGCCAGCAGCAGAAGAACAGGACTAGCCCCCATTCAGTACTTC	CASSRRTGLAPIQYF
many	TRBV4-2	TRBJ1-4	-	TGTGCCAGCAGCCAAGTGACGCAACAGCTTAATGAAAAACTGTTTTTT	CASSQVTQQLNEKLFF
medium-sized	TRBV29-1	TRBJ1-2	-	TGCAGCGTTGAATTACCCGATGGCTACACCTTC	CSVELPDGYTF
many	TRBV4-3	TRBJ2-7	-	TGCGCCAGCAGCCAAGATGCCGGGGCTTACTCCTACGAGCAGTACTTC	CASSQDAGAYSYEQYF
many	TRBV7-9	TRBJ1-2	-	TGTGCCAGCAGCTCTCGGGTCTGGGGCTACACCTTC	CASSSRVWGYTF
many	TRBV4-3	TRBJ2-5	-	TGCGCCAGCAGCCAAGGGACAGCGGGGTACCAAGAGACCCAGTACTTC	CASSQGTAGYQETQYF
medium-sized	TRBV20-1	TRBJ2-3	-	TGCAGTGCTCGCCGGACAGGCACAGATACGCAGTATTTT	CSARRTGTDTQYF
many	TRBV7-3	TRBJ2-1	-	TGTGCCAGCAGCTCCCAGTACAATGAGCAGTTCTTC	CASSSQYNEQFF
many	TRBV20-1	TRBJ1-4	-	TGCAGTGCTAGAGTCGGGGGCTCCTCTAATGAAAAACTGTTTTTT	CSARVGGSSNEKLFF
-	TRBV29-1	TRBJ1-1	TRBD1	TGCAGCGCCGCGACAGGGGTTGGTGAAGCTTTCTTT	CSAATGVGEAFF
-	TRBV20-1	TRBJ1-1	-	TGCAGTCCGTACCCATTGACACAGAACACTGAAGCTTTCTTT	CSPYPLTQNTEAFF
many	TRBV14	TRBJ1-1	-	TGTGCCAGCAGCCTTACGGACGGTTTGAACACTGAAGCTTTCTTT	CASSLTDGLNTEAFF
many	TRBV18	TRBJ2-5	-	TGTGCCAGCTCACCTCCGGGAACGCGCCAAGAGACCCAGTACTTC	CASSPPGTRQETQYF
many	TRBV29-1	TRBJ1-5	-	TGCAGCGTTGAAATAGCCGGGCTGGGCAATCAGCCCCAGCATTTT	CSVEIAGLGNQPQHF
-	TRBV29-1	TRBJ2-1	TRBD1	TGCAGCGTTGTTCAGGGACAGGGCTCCTACAATGAGCAGTTCTTC	CSVVQGQGSYNEQFF
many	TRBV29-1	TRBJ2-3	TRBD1	TGCAGCGTTGCCGGGACAGGGGCGGCAGATACGCAGTATTTT	CSVAGTGAADTQYF
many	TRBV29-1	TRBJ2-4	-	TGCAGCGTTTCCCTCGCCGTAGCCAAAAGCATTCAGTACTTC	CSVSLAVAKSIQYF
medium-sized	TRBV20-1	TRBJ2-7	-	TGCAGTGCTCCCAATAGGCTCACCGGTTCCTACGAGCAGTACTTC	CSAPNRLTGSYEQYF
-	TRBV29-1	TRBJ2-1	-	TGCAGCGTTGAAGGCGGGTCCGCCTACAATGAGCAGTTCTTC	CSVEGGSAYNEQFF
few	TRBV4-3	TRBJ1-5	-	TGCGCCAGCAGCCAAGATGCGGGACTGAAAGGTTATCACCCCCAGCATTTT	CASSQDAGLKGYHPQHF
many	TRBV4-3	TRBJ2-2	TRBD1	TGCGCCAGCAGCCGGGACAGCGAGACCGGGGAGCTGTTTTTT	CASSRDSETGELFF